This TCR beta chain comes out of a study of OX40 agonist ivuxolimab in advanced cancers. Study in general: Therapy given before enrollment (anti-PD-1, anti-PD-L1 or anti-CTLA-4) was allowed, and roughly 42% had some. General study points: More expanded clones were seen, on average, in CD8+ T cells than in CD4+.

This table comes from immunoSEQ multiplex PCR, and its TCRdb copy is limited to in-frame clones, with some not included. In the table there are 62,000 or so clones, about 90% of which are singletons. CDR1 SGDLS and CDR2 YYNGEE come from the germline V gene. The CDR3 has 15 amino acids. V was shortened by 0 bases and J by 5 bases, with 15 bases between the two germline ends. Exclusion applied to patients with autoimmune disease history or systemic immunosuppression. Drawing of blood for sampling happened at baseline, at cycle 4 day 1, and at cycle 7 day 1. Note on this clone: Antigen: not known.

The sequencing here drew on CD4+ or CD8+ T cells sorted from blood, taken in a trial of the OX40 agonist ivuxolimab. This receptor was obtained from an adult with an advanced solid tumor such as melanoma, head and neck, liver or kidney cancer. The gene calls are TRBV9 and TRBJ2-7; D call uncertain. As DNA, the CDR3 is TGTGCCAGCAGCGTAGGATCGACGGCGGCGAACGAGCAGTACTTC. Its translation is CASSVGSTAANEQYF.